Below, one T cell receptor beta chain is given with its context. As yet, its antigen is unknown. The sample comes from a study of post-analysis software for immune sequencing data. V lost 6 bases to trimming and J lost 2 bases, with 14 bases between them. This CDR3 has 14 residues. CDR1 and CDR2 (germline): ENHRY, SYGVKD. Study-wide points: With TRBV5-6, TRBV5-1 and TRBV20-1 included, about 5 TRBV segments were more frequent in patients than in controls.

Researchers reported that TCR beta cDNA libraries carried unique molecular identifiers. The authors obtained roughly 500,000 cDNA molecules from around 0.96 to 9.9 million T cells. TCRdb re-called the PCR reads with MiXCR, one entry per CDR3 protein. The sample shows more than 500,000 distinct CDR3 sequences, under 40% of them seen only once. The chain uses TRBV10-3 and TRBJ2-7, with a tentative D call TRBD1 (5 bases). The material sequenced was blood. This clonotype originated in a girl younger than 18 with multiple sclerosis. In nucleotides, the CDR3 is TGTGCCATCAGGGAGACAAGGGGAACCTACGAGCAGTACTTC. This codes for CAIRETRGTYEQYF.